The next 25 T cell receptor beta chains were all read from a single sample in a study of cytomegalovirus exposure and HLA in healthy donors. Amplification used 60 Vbeta primers and 13 Jbeta primers. Repertoires were generated with immunoSEQ multiplex PCR, while TCRdb's copy carries only in-frame clones and drops some. Here the sample spans about 110,000 clones, about 81% being singletons. Sequenced input: PBMCs. These receptors came from a man in his thirties or forties in good health and CMV-seronegative.

The chain uses TRBV10-3 and TRBJ2-1; 11 bases agree with TRBD1. Looked up from germline, CDR1 is ENHRY and CDR2 is SYGVKD. The CDR3 is 15 amino acids. After removal of 11 bases from V and 7 bases from J, the junction contained 13 bases not matched to a gene. CDR3 nucleotide sequence: TGTGCCGCTTCAGACAGGACAGGGGGCTTTAATGAGCAGTTCTTC. Amino acid sequence: CAASDRTGGFNEQFF.

The chain links TRBV29-1 to TRBJ1-2; D ambiguous. Trimming pared 5 bases from V and 2 bases from J, leaving 9 bases between. The CDR3 length is 12 residues. Germline V gene sequence: CDR1 SQVTM, CDR2 ANQGSEA. CDR3 DNA sequence: TGCAGCGTTATATCCGGGAACTATGGCTACACCTTC. Protein product: CSVISGNYGYTF.

This clone was counted only a few times. The chain links TRBV6-1 to TRBJ1-1; D possibly corresponds to TRBD1 (6 bases). The CDR3 runs to 12 residues. Germline V gene data show CDR1 as MNHNS and CDR2 as SASEGT. The CDR3 bases are TGTGCTACCCAGGGACACATCACTGAAGCTTTCTTT. Translating it yields CATQGHITEAFF.

The V gene is TRBV5-1, the J gene TRBJ1-1; possible D gene TRBD1, 6 bases. Germline CDR1 is SGHRS and CDR2 is YFSETQ. This CDR3 comprises 15 residues. The V and J ends lost 4 bases and 5 bases respectively, with 18 bases between them. This chain's CDR3 is CASSPQNTGYTEAFF. The CDR3 DNA reads TGCGCCAGCAGCCCTCAAAATACAGGGTATACTGAAGCTTTCTTT.

The gene calls are TRBV6-5 and TRBJ2-7; 13 bases align to TRBD2. The CDR3 has 15 amino acids. V was clipped by 7 bases and J by 2 bases; unmatched bases: 5. CDR1 and CDR2 from the germline V gene are MNHEY and SVGAGI. The CDR3 reads CASTGTSGNPYEQYF. The CDR3, as DNA: TGTGCCAGCACCGGGACTAGCGGGAACCCCTACGAGCAGTACTTC.

This chain uses TRBV27 with TRBJ2-4, with D unclear. The length of the CDR3 is 14 residues. Trimming stripped 6 bases from V and 2 bases from J, with 11 bases between. Germline loops: CDR1 MNHEY, CDR2 SMNVEV (reference sequence). CDR3 nucleotides: TGTGCCAGCAGATCCGAGGCCTCCAAAAACATTCAGTACTTC. This codes for CASRSEASKNIQYF.

Only one count was recorded for this clone. The V and J genes are TRBV18 and TRBJ1-4; perhaps TRBD1 as D (5 bases). The CDR3 has 14 amino acids. V shed 9 bases and J shed 7 bases, with 18 bases lying between them. Germline CDR1 reads KGHSH; CDR2 reads LQKENI. The CDR3 bases are TGTGCCAGTTACAGTTCGGACAACGGTGAAAAACTGTTTTTT. Translating gives CASYSSDNGEKLFF.

This clone was seen more than once but under ten times. The rearrangement uses TRBV28 and TRBJ2-2, with 8 bases identical to TRBD1. This CDR3 spans 13 amino acids. J lost 3 bases, V lost 10 bases, and 4 bases had no gene match. CDR1 is MDHEN, CDR2 SYDVKM, per germline. For the CDR3, the DNA is TGTGCCACTATGACAGGGGACACCGGGGAGCTGTTTTTT. Its protein product is CATMTGDTGELFF.

The chain carries TRBV2 and TRBJ1-2, with TRBD1 as a possible D gene (5 bases). Germline V lookup: CDR1 SNHLY, CDR2 FYNNEI. This CDR3 comprises 14 residues. V lost 7 bases to trimming and J lost 4 bases, with 16 bases between them. In DNA, the CDR3 is TGTGCCAGCATTGGCCTCTTAGGGGTCTATGGCTACACCTTC. Its translation is CASIGLLGVYGYTF. Drawing the rest from reference TRBV2 and TRBJ1-2, the complete variable domain is EPEVTQTPSHQVTQMGQEVILRCVPISNHLYFYWYRQILGQKVEFLVSFYNNEISEKSEIFDDQFSVERPDGSNFTLKIRSTKLEDSAMYFCASIGLLGVYGYTFGSGTRLTVV.

The gene calls are TRBV28 and TRBJ1-1, with D possibly being TRBD1 (6 bases). This CDR3 contains 16 residues. Trimming removed 1 base from V and 0 bases from J, with 12 bases in between. The germline CDR1 and CDR2 sequences are MDHEN and SYDVKM. The CDR3 DNA reads as TGTGCCAGCAGTTTATATCAGGGGTCAGTGAACACTGAAGCTTTCTTT. This codes for CASSLYQGSVNTEAFF.

The chain joins TRBV30 to TRBJ2-3, with unresolved D. Trimming removed 2 bases at V and 1 base at J, with 7 bases between. This CDR3 is 13 amino acids long. Per the germline V gene, CDR1 is GTSNPN and CDR2 is SVGIG (reference sequence). The CDR3 nucleotides are TGTGCCTGGAGTAGCACCCGCACAGATACGCAGTATTTT. It specifies CAWSSTRTDTQYF.

Concerning this clone: Its ends do not fully match the called genes, so a read error is possible. The rearrangement links TRBV5-4 to TRBJ1-2; the D gene is possibly TRBD1 (5 bases). Germline V lookup: CDR1 SGHNT, CDR2 YYREEE (reference sequence). The CDR3 runs 15 residues. CDR3 sequence reads: CASRLGRTTNYGYTF. The CDR3 DNA follows: TGTGCCAGCAGGTTGGGACGGACTACTAACTATGGCTACACCTTC.

The V call is TRBV19, the J call TRBJ2-7; tentative D call: TRBD1 (6 bases). Trimming took off 4 bases at V and 1 base at J, with 11 bases between the two ends. Germline assignment: CDR1 LNHDA and CDR2 SQIVND (reference sequence). CDR3 length: 14 amino acids. Here the CDR3 reads CASSKSDRSYEQYF. For the CDR3, the DNA is TGTGCCAGTAGTAAATCCGACAGGTCCTACGAGCAGTACTTC. The variable domain in full, completed from reference TRBV19 and TRBJ2-7, reads DGGITQSPKYLFRKEGQNVTLSCEQNLNHDAMYWYRQDPGQGLRLIYYSQIVNDFQKGDIAEGYSVSREKKESFPLTVTSAQKNPTAFYLCASSKSDRSYEQYFGPGTRLTVT.

V gene TRBV2 combines with J gene TRBJ2-3, with 10 nucleotides matching TRBD2. The V and J ends lost 5 bases and 2 bases, in that order; junction bases with no gene match: 7. The CDR3 has 16 amino acids. In germline, CDR1 is SNHLY, CDR2 FYNNEI. The CDR3 bases are TGTGCCAGCAGTAGGGACCTAGCGGGGGCCACAGATACGCAGTATTTT. Translation gives CASSRDLAGATDTQYF.

J is TRBJ2-1 and V is TRBV11-2, with 7 positions matching TRBD1. Germline CDR1 SGHAT, CDR2 FQNNGV. The length of the CDR3 is 17 residues. With V trimmed by 6 bases and J by 4 bases, 15 bases remained unmatched. The DNA for the CDR3 is TGTGCCAGCAGGCCAGACTATGGGACAGCCGCATACAATGAGCAGTTCTTC. Protein: CASRPDYGTAAYNEQFF.

This clone was counted a single time. The chain is built from TRBV4-2 and TRBJ2-1; no clear D gene. CDR3 size: 18 residues. V was pared by 1 base and J by 4 bases, with 20 bases between. CDR1 LGHNA and CDR2 YNFKEQ come from the germline V gene. The CDR3: CASSQVSLSTFLYNEQFF. The CDR3, as DNA: TGTGCCAGCAGCCAAGTGTCCCTCTCGACTTTCCTTTACAATGAGCAGTTCTTC.

This clone was seen at least ten times. The CDR3 DNA reads as TGTGCCAGCAGATATGGACAGGGGGCCGGCTACACCTTC. This codes for CASRYGQGAGYTF. This chain connects TRBV27 to TRBJ1-2; 11 nucleotides line up with TRBD1. Germline values: CDR1 MNHEY, CDR2 SMNVEV (reference sequence). This CDR3 is built from 13 residues. J gave up 8 bases and V 6 bases, and 5 bases lay outside the gene matches.

V gene TRBV7-8 combines with J gene TRBJ2-7; 8 nucleotides line up with TRBD1. CDR3 length: 19 residues. Germline V lookup: CDR1 SGHVS, CDR2 FQNEAQ. Germline trimming cut 0 bases from V and 3 bases from J; bases unmatched to any gene: 16. CDR3 in DNA: TGTGCCAGCAGCTTAGCGCGCAGGGGGCAGGATGAACGGTACTACGAGCAGTACTTC. Its translation: CASSLARRGQDERYYEQYF. Looking up the rest from reference TRBV7-8 and TRBJ2-7 gives the full variable domain: GAGVSQSPRYKVAKRGQDVALRCDPISGHVSLFWYQQALGQGPEFLTYFQNEAQLDKSGLPSDRFFAERPEGSVSTLKIQRTQQEDSAVYLCASSLARRGQDERYYEQYFGPGTRLTVT.

The chain uses TRBV9 and TRBJ2-3; TRBD1 matches at 10 bases. CDR1 and CDR2 (germline): SGDLS, YYNGEE. The CDR3 length is 15 residues. After removal of 0 bases from V and 4 bases from J, the junction contained 2 bases not matched to a gene. Here the CDR3 reads CASSVVGQGADTQYF. CDR3 bases: TGTGCCAGCAGCGTAGTCGGACAGGGGGCAGATACGCAGTATTTT.

The genes are TRBV9 and TRBJ1-6; D remains unclear. Per the germline V gene, CDR1 is SGDLS and CDR2 is YYNGEE. Deletions cut 8 bases from V and 11 bases from J, with 5 bases between. This CDR3 region has 9 residues. In nucleotides, the CDR3 is TGTGCCAGAGCCACACCCCTCCACTTT. Protein product: CARATPLHF. The entire variable domain, with the rest obtained from reference TRBV9 and TRBJ1-6, is as follows: DSGVTQTPKHLITATGQRVTLRCSPRSGDLSVYWYQQSLDQGLQFLIQYYNGEERAKGNILERFSAQQFPDLHSELNLSSLELGDSALYFCARATPLHFGNGTRLTVT.

This sequence joins TRBV9 and TRBJ2-3; weak D call: TRBD1 (6 bases). The V gene's germline CDR1 is SGDLS and CDR2 YYNGEE. The length of the CDR3 is 16 residues. V lost 3 bases and J 0 bases, leaving 14 bases between the germline ends. CDR3 residues: CASSGHRVLSTDTQYF. The CDR3 DNA is TGTGCCAGCAGCGGACACAGGGTTCTCAGCACAGATACGCAGTATTTT.

The chain uses TRBV4-2 and TRBJ2-2; TRBD2 aligns across 11 bases. Trimming took 0 bases from V and 6 from J; bases not matched to a gene: 0. Per the germline V gene, CDR1 is LGHNA and CDR2 is YNFKEQ. The CDR3 extends over 15 amino acids. CDR3 sequence reads: CASSQDSGGAGELFF. CDR3 nucleotide sequence: TGTGCCAGCAGCCAAGATAGCGGGGGGGCCGGGGAGCTGTTTTTT.

This clone was found a few times. This sequence joins TRBV5-1 and TRBJ2-1; D is undetermined. The germline V gene has CDR1 SGHRS and CDR2 YFSETQ. Trimming removed 4 bases at V and 10 bases at J, with 9 bases between. The CDR3 runs to 11 residues. The CDR3 bases are TGCGCCAGCAGCCACACACAGGAGCAGTTCTTC. This codes for CASSHTQEQFF.

The table lists this clone with a count of one. This rearrangement joins TRBV6-1 to TRBJ2-5; no definite D call. V lost 2 bases to trimming and J lost 2 bases, with 12 bases between them. Germline values: CDR1 MNHNS, CDR2 SASEGT. CDR3 length equals 15 residues. CDR3 sequence (DNA): TGTGCCAGCAGTGAAACAACGATGATACAAGAGACCCAGTACTTC. Translating it yields CASSETTMIQETQYF.

CDR3: CASTSMGGASGYGYTF. CDR3 in DNA: TGTGCCAGTACCTCGATGGGGGGGGCTTCGGGCTATGGCTACACCTTC. This chain uses TRBV19 with TRBJ1-2; tentatively, D is TRBD1 (6 bases). CDR3 size: 16 residues. Germline V gene sequence: CDR1 LNHDA, CDR2 SQIVND (reference sequence). Trimming left V 7 bases short and J 4 bases short, with 22 bases between.